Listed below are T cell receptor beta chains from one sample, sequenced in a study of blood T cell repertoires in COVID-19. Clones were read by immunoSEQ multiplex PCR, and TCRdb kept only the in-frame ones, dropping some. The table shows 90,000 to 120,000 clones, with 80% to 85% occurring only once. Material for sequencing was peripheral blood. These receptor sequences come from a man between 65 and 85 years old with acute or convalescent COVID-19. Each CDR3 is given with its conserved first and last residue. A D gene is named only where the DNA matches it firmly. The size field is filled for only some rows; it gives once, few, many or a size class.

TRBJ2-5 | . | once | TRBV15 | TGTGCCACCAGCAGTCAGTACCAAGAGACCCAGTACTTC | CATSSQYQETQYF
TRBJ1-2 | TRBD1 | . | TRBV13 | TGTGCCAGCAGCTTCCGGGACAGATACTATGGCTACACCTTC | CASSFRDRYYGYTF
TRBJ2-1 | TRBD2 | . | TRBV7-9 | TGTGCCAGCAGCACCTACGATCTAGCGGGGGTTCAGCAGTTCTTC | CASSTYDLAGVQQFF
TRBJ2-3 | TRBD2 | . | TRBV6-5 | TGTGCCAGCAGACGACTAGCGGGGGGGGAGGATACGCAGTATTTT | CASRRLAGGEDTQYF
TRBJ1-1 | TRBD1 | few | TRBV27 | TGTGCCAGTCAGATCGGGACAGGGGTGAACACTGAAGCTTTCTTT | CASQIGTGVNTEAFF
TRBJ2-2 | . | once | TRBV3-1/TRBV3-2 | TGTGCCAGCAGCCGCCGAGAGGTCGGGGAGCTGTTTTTT | CASSRREVGELFF
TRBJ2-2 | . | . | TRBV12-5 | TGTGCTAGTGGTTTGGTACGGGTGGGGGCGAGCACCGGGGAGCTGTTTTTT | CASGLVRVGASTGELFF
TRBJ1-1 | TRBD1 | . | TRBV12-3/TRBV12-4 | TGTGCCAGCAGTGGGACAGGGGGCACTGAAGCTTTCTTT | CASSGTGGTEAFF
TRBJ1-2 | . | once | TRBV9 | TGTGCCAGCAGCGTAGATGAGAACTATGGCTACACCTTC | CASSVDENYGYTF
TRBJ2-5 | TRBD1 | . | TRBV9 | TGTGCCAGCAGCGTAGCTACTAGACAGGGAGAGACCCAGTACTTC | CASSVATRQGETQYF
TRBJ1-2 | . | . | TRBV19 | TGTGCCAGTAGCCCCAAAGCCACGGACTATGGCTACACCTTC | CASSPKATDYGYTF
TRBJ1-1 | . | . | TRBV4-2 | TGTGCCAGCAGCCAAATAACAGGGATGAACACTGAAGCTTTCTTT | CASSQITGMNTEAFF
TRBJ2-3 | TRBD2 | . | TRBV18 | TGTGCCAGCTCACCACGCGCGGGGGGGCAAGGCCCAGATACGCAGTATTTT | CASSPRAGGQGPDTQYF
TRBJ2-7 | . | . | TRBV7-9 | TGTGCCAGCAGCTCCCGGGACTTCTACTACGAGCAGTACTTC | CASSSRDFYYEQYF
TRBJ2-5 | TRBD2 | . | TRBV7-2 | TGTGCCAGCAGCCCGCGGCCAGCGGGACTAGCGGGGCGAGAGACCCAGTACTTC | CASSPRPAGLAGRETQYF
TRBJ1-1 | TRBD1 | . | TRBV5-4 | TGTGCCAGCAGCTTCGGACAGGGGAGGACTGAAGCTTTCTTT | CASSFGQGRTEAFF
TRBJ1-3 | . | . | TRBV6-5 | TGTGCCAGCAGTTTGGGACTCCCAAACTCTGGAAACACCATATATTTT | CASSLGLPNSGNTIYF
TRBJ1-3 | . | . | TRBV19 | TGTGCCAGTAGTGACAGCTCTGGAAACACCATATATTTT | CASSDSSGNTIYF
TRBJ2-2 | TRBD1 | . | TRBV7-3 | TGTGCCAGCAGGACGAGAGGGGGCGCGAACACCGGGGAGCTGTTTTTT | CASRTRGGANTGELFF